This T cell receptor (beta chain) was profiled in a study of siplizumab effects on memory and regulatory T cells. Libraries were prepared by immunoSEQ multiplex PCR; TCRdb keeps only in-frame clonotypes and omits some of them. The data show 110,000 or so clones, roughly nine tenths seen once. The germline CDR1 and CDR2 sequences are LGHNA and YNFKEQ. The CDR3 extends over 18 amino acids. Trimming pared 1 base from V and 0 bases from J, leaving 17 bases between. Study observations and caveats: For mappable alloreactive CD4+ clones, the mean Treg-derived fraction was around 64% with siplizumab and roughly 25% in controls.

As regards this clone: Its antigen is still unknown.

The specimen sequenced was Tregs sorted from blood. The receptor was derived from a human donor in good health. The gene calls are TRBV4-2 and TRBJ2-3; tentatively, D is TRBD2 (6 bases). This CDR3 is CASSQVRIGTYSTDTQYF. CDR3 nucleotides: TGTGCCAGCAGCCAAGTGAGGATCGGGACTTATAGCACAGATACGCAGTATTTT.